Listed below are T cell receptor beta chains from one sample, sequenced in a study of neoadjuvant anti-PD-1 for oral cavity cancer. Only in-frame clones appear in the TCRdb table, and some are missing; sequencing was by immunoSEQ multiplex PCR. The sample carries under 85,000 clones, 70% to 85% recorded once. This specimen was PBMCs, taken before nivolumab (anti-PD-1) treatment. Receptors originate from a person aged 35 to 85 with oral cavity squamous cell carcinoma. CDR3s include the opening cysteine and the closing phenylalanine or tryptophan. Each record gives: J gene, V gene, clone size, D gene, CDR3 protein, CDR3 DNA. A D gene is named only where the DNA matches it firmly. Size tells how often a clone was seen (once, few, many) or the class of an expanded clone, and some rows leave it out.

j_gene: TRBJ2-7
v_gene: TRBV9
abundance: -
d_gene: -
CDR3aa: CASSGDGLYEQYF
CDR3nt: TGTGCCAGCAGCGGGGACGGTTTATACGAGCAGTACTTC

j_gene: TRBJ1-3
v_gene: TRBV5-6
abundance: -
d_gene: -
CDR3aa: CASSFTETTGNTIYF
CDR3nt: TGTGCCAGCAGCTTTACTGAGACAACTGGAAACACCATATATTTT

j_gene: TRBJ2-1
v_gene: TRBV5-4
abundance: -
d_gene: -
CDR3aa: CASSFTLSGYYNEQFF
CDR3nt: TGTGCCAGCAGCTTTACCCTAAGCGGGTACTACAATGAGCAGTTCTTC

j_gene: TRBJ2-1
v_gene: TRBV7-9
abundance: -
d_gene: TRBD2
CDR3aa: CASSRPSGGGNEQFF
CDR3nt: TGTGCCAGCAGCCGACCTAGCGGGGGAGGGAATGAGCAGTTCTTC

j_gene: TRBJ2-1
v_gene: TRBV5-5
abundance: many
d_gene: -
CDR3aa: CASSFDGSSYNEQFF
CDR3nt: TGTGCCAGCAGCTTCGACGGAAGCTCCTACAATGAGCAGTTCTTC

j_gene: TRBJ2-3
v_gene: TRBV30
abundance: -
d_gene: TRBD2
CDR3aa: CAWSVRLAGDTQYF
CDR3nt: TGTGCCTGGAGCGTTAGACTAGCGGGAGATACGCAGTATTTT

j_gene: TRBJ1-1
v_gene: TRBV6-1
abundance: -
d_gene: -
CDR3aa: CASTTATRSNTEAFF
CDR3nt: TGTGCCAGCACCACCGCCACAAGGTCGAACACTGAAGCTTTCTTT

j_gene: TRBJ2-3
v_gene: TRBV5-5
abundance: few
d_gene: TRBD2
CDR3aa: CASSLDPYSGSTDTQYF
CDR3nt: TGTGCCAGCAGCTTGGACCCCTATAGCGGGAGCACAGATACGCAGTATTTT

j_gene: TRBJ2-1
v_gene: TRBV9
abundance: -
d_gene: TRBD2
CDR3aa: CASSVGGTVGLAGANEQFF
CDR3nt: TGTGCCAGCAGCGTAGGGGGGACAGTCGGACTAGCGGGAGCCAATGAGCAGTTCTTC

j_gene: TRBJ1-2
v_gene: TRBV11-2
abundance: -
d_gene: -
CDR3aa: CASSLAVNYGYTF
CDR3nt: TGTGCCAGCAGCTTGGCAGTCAACTATGGCTACACCTTC

j_gene: TRBJ1-5
v_gene: TRBV10-3
abundance: -
d_gene: TRBD1
CDR3aa: CAISDGTGVGGNQPQHF
CDR3nt: TGTGCCATCAGTGACGGGACAGGGGTCGGGGGCAATCAGCCCCAGCATTTT

j_gene: TRBJ2-1
v_gene: TRBV11-3
abundance: -
d_gene: -
CDR3aa: CASQGDNSYNEQFF
CDR3nt: TGTGCCAGCCAGGGCGACAACTCCTACAATGAGCAGTTCTTC

j_gene: TRBJ1-2
v_gene: TRBV28
abundance: -
d_gene: -
CDR3aa: CASRPSAGASLRGYTF
CDR3nt: TGTGCCAGCAGACCCTCCGCCGGGGCGTCCTTGAGGGGCTACACCTTC

j_gene: TRBJ1-5
v_gene: TRBV7-6
abundance: -
d_gene: -
CDR3aa: CASSLGVGSEGPQHF
CDR3nt: TGTGCCAGCAGCTTAGGGGTCGGCAGCGAGGGGCCCCAGCATTTT

j_gene: TRBJ2-1
v_gene: TRBV10-3
abundance: -
d_gene: -
CDR3aa: CAISHEENNEQFF
CDR3nt: TGTGCCATCAGCCACGAGGAGAACAATGAGCAGTTCTTC

j_gene: TRBJ2-3
v_gene: TRBV13
abundance: -
d_gene: TRBD1
CDR3aa: CASSLRWGDRGTDTQYF
CDR3nt: TGTGCCAGCAGCCTACGGTGGGGGGACAGGGGCACCGATACGCAGTATTTT

j_gene: TRBJ2-1
v_gene: TRBV5-1
abundance: -
d_gene: TRBD2
CDR3aa: CASSLGLAGGYNEQFF
CDR3nt: TGCGCCAGCAGCTTGGGACTAGCGGGAGGATACAATGAGCAGTTCTTC

j_gene: TRBJ2-1
v_gene: TRBV6-1
abundance: -
d_gene: -
CDR3aa: CASRLELLGNEQFF
CDR3nt: TGTGCCAGCCGTTTGGAACTGCTGGGGAATGAGCAGTTCTTC

j_gene: TRBJ2-2
v_gene: TRBV27
abundance: -
d_gene: TRBD1
CDR3aa: CASSLSRQGVSGYTGELFF
CDR3nt: TGTGCCAGCAGTTTATCGAGACAGGGGGTTAGCGGCTACACCGGGGAGCTGTTTTTT

j_gene: TRBJ2-7
v_gene: TRBV7-8
abundance: -
d_gene: TRBD2
CDR3aa: CASSSSLAGANEQYF
CDR3nt: TGTGCCAGCAGCTCTTCACTAGCGGGAGCGAACGAGCAGTACTTC

j_gene: TRBJ2-3
v_gene: TRBV30
abundance: -
d_gene: -
CDR3aa: CASDSTDTQYF
CDR3nt: TGTGCCTCTGACAGCACAGATACGCAGTATTTT

j_gene: TRBJ2-7
v_gene: TRBV5-5
abundance: -
d_gene: TRBD2
CDR3aa: CASSPTGGSGSYEQYF
CDR3nt: TGTGCCAGTAGTCCCACCGGCGGGAGCGGGTCCTACGAGCAGTACTTC

j_gene: TRBJ1-5
v_gene: TRBV30
abundance: few
d_gene: -
CDR3aa: CAWTTGGGTYQPQHF
CDR3nt: TGTGCCTGGACCACCGGTGGTGGGACCTATCAGCCCCAGCATTTT

j_gene: TRBJ2-3
v_gene: TRBV5-5
abundance: -
d_gene: -
CDR3aa: CASSSTGRADTQYF
CDR3nt: TGTGCCAGCAGCTCCACAGGGAGGGCAGATACGCAGTATTTT

j_gene: TRBJ2-2
v_gene: TRBV29-1
abundance: -
d_gene: -
CDR3aa: CSVGDTGELFF
CDR3nt: TGCAGCGTTGGGGACACCGGGGAGCTGTTTTTT

j_gene: TRBJ2-2
v_gene: TRBV7-2
abundance: -
d_gene: TRBD2
CDR3aa: CASSLEASGHANTGELFF
CDR3nt: TGTGCCAGCAGCTTAGAGGCTAGCGGACATGCGAACACCGGGGAGCTGTTTTTT

j_gene: TRBJ1-1
v_gene: TRBV7-9
abundance: -
d_gene: TRBD1
CDR3aa: CASRPPGTGNTEAFF
CDR3nt: TGTGCCAGCAGGCCACCCGGGACAGGGAACACTGAAGCTTTCTTT

j_gene: TRBJ2-7
v_gene: TRBV6-6
abundance: -
d_gene: -
CDR3aa: CASSYGGEQYF
CDR3nt: TGTGCCAGCAGTTATGGGGGAGAGCAGTACTTC

j_gene: TRBJ1-2
v_gene: TRBV6-1
abundance: -
d_gene: -
CDR3aa: CASSERPTVYGYTF
CDR3nt: TGTGCCAGCAGTGAACGTCCGACCGTGTATGGCTACACCTTC

j_gene: TRBJ2-7
v_gene: TRBV5-4
abundance: -
d_gene: TRBD1
CDR3aa: CASNPGQGTYEQYF
CDR3nt: TGTGCCAGCAACCCGGGACAGGGAACCTACGAGCAGTACTTC

j_gene: TRBJ2-5
v_gene: TRBV6-5
abundance: -
d_gene: -
CDR3aa: CASSAHRDQETQYF
CDR3nt: TGTGCCAGCAGTGCCCACAGGGACCAAGAGACCCAGTACTTC

j_gene: TRBJ2-3
v_gene: TRBV28
abundance: -
d_gene: TRBD1
CDR3aa: CASSPGGEYTQYF
CDR3nt: TGTGCCAGCAGCCCAGGGGGCGAGTATACGCAGTATTTT

j_gene: TRBJ1-3
v_gene: TRBV18
abundance: -
d_gene: -
CDR3aa: CASSPSKTGNTIYF
CDR3nt: TGTGCCAGCTCACCTTCTAAGACTGGAAACACCATATATTTT

j_gene: TRBJ1-1
v_gene: TRBV9
abundance: -
d_gene: -
CDR3aa: CASTPIGVRDTEAFF
CDR3nt: TGTGCCAGCACCCCCATCGGGGTCAGGGACACTGAAGCTTTCTTT

j_gene: TRBJ2-5
v_gene: TRBV7-9
abundance: -
d_gene: TRBD1
CDR3aa: CASSPEDRDRTQYF
CDR3nt: TGTGCCAGCAGCCCAGAAGACAGGGACAGGACCCAGTACTTC

j_gene: TRBJ2-5
v_gene: TRBV29-1
abundance: -
d_gene: -
CDR3aa: CSARTAQETQYF
CDR3nt: TGCAGCGCACGGACAGCTCAAGAGACCCAGTACTTC

j_gene: TRBJ2-7
v_gene: TRBV10-3
abundance: -
d_gene: TRBD1
CDR3aa: CAISGVTGSGAYEQYF
CDR3nt: TGTGCCATCAGTGGGGTGACAGGGAGTGGGGCCTACGAGCAGTACTTC

j_gene: TRBJ1-1
v_gene: TRBV5-1
abundance: -
d_gene: -
CDR3aa: CASSLQALNTEAFF
CDR3nt: TGCGCCAGCAGCTTACAGGCCCTGAACACTGAAGCTTTCTTT

j_gene: TRBJ2-5
v_gene: TRBV11-2
abundance: -
d_gene: -
CDR3aa: CASSSIRSAGRETQYF
CDR3nt: TGTGCCAGCAGCTCCATCCGAAGTGCAGGGCGAGAGACCCAGTACTTC

j_gene: TRBJ2-7
v_gene: TRBV7-8
abundance: -
d_gene: TRBD1
CDR3aa: CASSLTGGSDEQYF
CDR3nt: TGTGCCAGCAGCTTGACAGGGGGATCGGACGAGCAGTACTTC

j_gene: TRBJ1-1
v_gene: TRBV29-1
abundance: -
d_gene: TRBD1
CDR3aa: CSVHKGWTGGTEAFF
CDR3nt: TGCAGCGTCCACAAGGGCTGGACAGGGGGCACTGAAGCTTTCTTT

j_gene: TRBJ1-1
v_gene: TRBV5-4
abundance: -
d_gene: -
CDR3aa: CASSLWGISNTEAFF
CDR3nt: TGTGCCAGCAGCTTGTGGGGGATCTCGAACACTGAAGCTTTCTTT

j_gene: TRBJ2-7
v_gene: TRBV11-3
abundance: -
d_gene: TRBD1
CDR3aa: CASSKVPGQGNEQYF
CDR3nt: TGTGCCAGCAGCAAGGTCCCGGGACAGGGGAACGAGCAGTACTTC

j_gene: TRBJ2-3
v_gene: TRBV5-6
abundance: -
d_gene: -
CDR3aa: CASSLSGRDTDTQYF
CDR3nt: TGTGCCAGCAGCTTATCGGGACGAGACACAGATACGCAGTATTTT

j_gene: TRBJ1-2
v_gene: TRBV12-5
abundance: -
d_gene: TRBD1
CDR3aa: CASGLVPQGLSGGGYTF
CDR3nt: TGTGCTAGTGGTTTGGTACCACAGGGGCTGAGCGGCGGGGGCTACACCTTC

j_gene: TRBJ1-5
v_gene: TRBV30
abundance: -
d_gene: TRBD1
CDR3aa: CAWRVGQGSHQPQHF
CDR3nt: TGTGCCTGGAGAGTGGGACAGGGGTCCCATCAGCCCCAGCATTTT

j_gene: TRBJ1-2
v_gene: TRBV11-1
abundance: -
d_gene: -
CDR3aa: CASSLEGIGGYTF
CDR3nt: TGTGCCAGCAGCTTAGAAGGGATCGGTGGCTACACCTTC